This T cell receptor (beta chain) was observed in a study of cytomegalovirus exposure and HLA in healthy donors. PCR was performed using 60 Vbeta and 13 Jbeta primers. In the original analysis: Later, 65 million to 85 million unique TCR beta chains were counted in an analysis, and approximately 10 million of them were shared. Profiled with immunoSEQ multiplex PCR; TCRdb holds only in-frame clones, not every one. The DNA was the basis for D and trimming; V, J and clone size are from that table. The repertoire consists of about 180,000 clones, with 75% to 85% occurring once and the leading ten covering around 7.2%. As for this clone: The antigen remains unidentified.

General study points: Later analysis showed TCR association rates varying by HLA locus, highest for DRB1 and lowest for HLA-C.

When sampled, the donors appeared nominally healthy, though they likely had unrecorded immune exposures. Sample: PBMCs. The clonotype originates from a man aged 25 to 40 in good health and CMV-seropositive.

CDR3 DNA: TGTGCCAGCAGTCTACGACTAGCGGGGGGGCCGGGTGGCAAAAACATTCAGTACTTC. This translates into CASSLRLAGGPGGKNIQYF. This sequence joins TRBV5-6 and TRBJ2-4; 14 nucleotides agree with TRBD2. CDR1 and CDR2 from the germline V gene are SGHDT and YYEEEE. The J segment lost 3 bases and the V segment lost 5 bases, leaving 13 bases of the junction unmatched. The CDR3 totals 19 residues. The whole variable domain, remainder taken from reference TRBV5-6 and TRBJ2-4, is DAGVTQSPTHLIKTRGQQVTLRCSPKSGHDTVSWYQQALGQGPQFIFQYYEEEERQRGNFPDRFSGHQFPNYSSELNVNALLLGDSALYLCASSLRLAGGPGGKNIQYFGAGTRLSVL.